This T cell receptor (beta chain) was profiled in a study of T cell responses to AZD1222 COVID-19 vaccine. Study results and caveats: It should be noted that donors were predominantly white British and more often female, and clonal diversity was possibly underestimated. Two doses of AZD1222 preceded a rise in Spike-specific TCR breadth and depth. Unmutated variant regions are reportedly targeted by nearly half of spike-specific TCRs.

Measured with immunoSEQ multiplex PCR; TCRdb has only the in-frame clones, and not every one. The sample yields under 150,000 clones, roughly 93% seen once. Comments on this clone: Its antigen is unknown.

Germline V gene data show CDR1 as KGHDR and CDR2 as SFDVKD. V was shortened by 1 base and J by 6 bases, with 16 bases between the two germline ends. This CDR3 spans 16 amino acids. The TCR comes from an adult who received the AZD1222 COVID-19 vaccine. The V and J genes are TRBV24-1 and TRBJ2-3, with a possible D match to TRBD1 (5 bases). The material was peripheral blood, obtained 28 days after the second AZD1222 dose. CDR3 bases: TGTGCCACCAGTGATTTAGGCCAGGGTCTTGAGGATACGCAGTATTTT. Encoded protein: CATSDLGQGLEDTQYF.